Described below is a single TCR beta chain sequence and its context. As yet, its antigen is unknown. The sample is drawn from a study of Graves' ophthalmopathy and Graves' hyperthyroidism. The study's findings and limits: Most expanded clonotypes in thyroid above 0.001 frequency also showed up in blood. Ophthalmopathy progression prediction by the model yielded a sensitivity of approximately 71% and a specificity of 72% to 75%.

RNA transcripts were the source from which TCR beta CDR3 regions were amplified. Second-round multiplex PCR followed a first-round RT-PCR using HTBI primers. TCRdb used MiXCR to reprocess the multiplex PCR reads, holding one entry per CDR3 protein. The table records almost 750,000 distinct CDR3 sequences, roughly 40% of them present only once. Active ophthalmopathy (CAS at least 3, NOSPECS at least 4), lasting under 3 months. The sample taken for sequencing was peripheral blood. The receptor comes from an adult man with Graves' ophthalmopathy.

DNA of the CDR3: TGTGCCACCAGTGAATACGGGAATGGCAATCAGCCCCAGCATTTT. Its protein product is CATSEYGNGNQPQHF. The rearrangement joins TRBV24-1 to TRBJ1-5; D gene unclear. V was trimmed by 4 bases and J by 2 bases, leaving 11 bases between them. This CDR3 region has 15 residues. Germline V gene sequence: CDR1 KGHDR, CDR2 SFDVKD.